This TCR beta chain was obtained from a study of spatial heterogeneity in lung cancer. This CDR3 comprises 14 residues. The J segment lost 1 base and the V segment lost 8 bases, leaving 5 bases of the junction unmatched. TCRdb reprocessed the 5' RACE reads with MiXCR, giving one entry per CDR3 protein. The top ten clones hold roughly 15% of a sample with 95,000 to 130,000 distinct CDR3 sequences, 10% to 15% of them seen once. The time point denotes: blood at routine non-recurrence follow-up after resection. Whole RNA, which was extracted from tumor, nontumor lung tissue or frozen PBMC, was sequenced without any cell sorting. In its sample, this clonotype was seen a few times.

This TCR was recovered from a male donor with early-stage non-small cell lung cancer. The rearrangement joins TRBV12-3 or TRBV12-4 to TRBJ1-3, with 7 bases aligning to TRBD1. The sequences come from PBMCs, collected at follow-up. CDR3: CASALTGSGNTIYF. CDR3 sequence (DNA): TGTGCCAGCGCCCTGACAGGGTCTGGAAACACCATATATTTT.